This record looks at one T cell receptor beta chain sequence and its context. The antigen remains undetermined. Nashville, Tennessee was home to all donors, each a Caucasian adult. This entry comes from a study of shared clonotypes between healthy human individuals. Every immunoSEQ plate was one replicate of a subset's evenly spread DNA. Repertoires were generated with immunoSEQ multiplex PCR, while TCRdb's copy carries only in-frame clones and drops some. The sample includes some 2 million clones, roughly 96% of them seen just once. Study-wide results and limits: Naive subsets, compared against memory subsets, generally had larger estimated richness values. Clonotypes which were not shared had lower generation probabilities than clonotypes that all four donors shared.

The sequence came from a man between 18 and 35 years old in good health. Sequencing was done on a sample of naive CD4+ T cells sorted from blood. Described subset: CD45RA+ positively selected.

CDR3 nucleotides: TGTGCCAGCAGCTGGTGGGACCTCAATAATTCACCCCTCCACTTT. This gives the protein CASSWWDLNNSPLHF. The gene calls are TRBV5-6 and TRBJ1-6, with D perhaps TRBD1 (5 bases). This CDR3 has 15 amino acids. Germline V lookup: CDR1 SGHDT, CDR2 YYEEEE. V lost 3 bases and J lost 5, with 12 bases in between. Based on the CDR3 plus reference TRBV5-6 and TRBJ1-6, the full variable domain is DAGVTQSPTHLIKTRGQQVTLRCSPKSGHDTVSWYQQALGQGPQFIFQYYEEEERQRGNFPDRFSGHQFPNYSSELNVNALLLGDSALYLCASSWWDLNNSPLHFGNGTRLTVT.